The table lists the clone carrying this T cell receptor beta chain with a count of one. Amplified TCR beta CDR3 regions came from RNA transcripts. When the TCR CDR3 underwent first-round RT-PCR, the HTBI primer set was used. TCRdb reanalysed the multiplex PCR reads using MiXCR and keeps one entry per CDR3 protein. Among about 500,000 distinct CDR3 sequences listed, roughly 18% were seen once. This sample is drawn from a study of T cells in Graves' hyperthyroidism and ophthalmopathy. Across the study: The initial diagnosis was the point when peripheral blood was collected, ahead of any treatment.

Subjects with ophthalmopathy showed a Clinical Activity Score no lower than 3, a NOSPECS grade no lower than 4, and a duration shorter than 3 months. Approximately 10 ml of fresh peripheral blood supplied the PBMCs. V gave up 4 bases and J gave up 1 base; unmatched junction bases: 3. The CDR3 extends over 16 amino acids. CDR1 and CDR2 from the germline V gene are MNHNS and SASEGT. The sequenced sample consisted of blood. The sequence was obtained from a woman aged 18-30 years with Graves' ophthalmopathy. The chain carries TRBV6-1 and TRBJ2-3; the match to TRBD2 covers 12 bases. The CDR3 here is CASSGTSGMGTDTQYF. The CDR3 DNA reads TGTGCCAGCAGTGGGACTAGCGGGATGGGCACAGATACGCAGTATTTT.